This T cell receptor (beta chain) was found in a study of T cells in Graves' hyperthyroidism and ophthalmopathy. General study findings and limits: Blood also showed most of the thyroid clonotypes that were expanded above 0.001.

Subjects with ophthalmopathy showed a Clinical Activity Score no lower than 3, a NOSPECS grade no lower than 4, and a duration shorter than 3 months. Patients were excluded because of uncontrolled infection, other autoimmune disease, pregnancy or lactation. Fresh peripheral blood, 8 to 10 ml, was the source of the PBMCs. This CDR3 is 13 amino acids long. Trimming removed 3 bases at V and 4 bases at J, with 9 bases between. Germline loops: CDR1 MNHEY, CDR2 SMNVEV (reference sequence). This clonotype was counted many times. Its antigen is still unknown. Amplification yielded TCR beta CDR3 regions, with RNA transcripts as the source. When the TCR CDR3 underwent first-round RT-PCR, the HTBI primer set was used. TCRdb called the multiplex PCR reads again in MiXCR, with one record for every CDR3 protein. The table records about 640,000 distinct CDR3 sequences, roughly 15% of them present only once.

The sequence was collected from a woman in her forties or fifties with Graves' ophthalmopathy. This chain connects TRBV27 to TRBJ1-2; tentative D call: TRBD1 (6 bases). Input material: blood. Here the CDR3 DNA reads TGTGCCAGCAGTTTCGGACAGCGCTATGGCTACACCTTC. As protein: CASSFGQRYGYTF.